Below, one T cell receptor beta chain is given with its context. The antigen is not known. From germline, CDR1 is MGHDK and CDR2 SYGVNS. The V end was cut by 2 bases, the J end by 4 bases, with 11 bases between. CDR3 size: 15 residues. This sample stems from a study of cytomegalovirus exposure and HLA in healthy donors. Study conclusions and caveats: The authors reported that TCR beta sequences could predict HLA-A and HLA-B alleles. These predictions were accurate for most subjects in the first cohort. In a later analysis, V- and J-gene trimming of beta chains associated with a DCLRE1C missense variant, replicated independently.

PCR primers comprised 60 Vbeta and 13 Jbeta primers. Libraries were prepared by immunoSEQ multiplex PCR; TCRdb keeps only in-frame clonotypes and omits some of them. The data show about 36,000 clones, roughly three quarters seen once. This rearrangement joins TRBV25-1 to TRBJ2-2; TRBD1 might be the D (5 bases). This clonotype originated in a man between 25 and 39 years old in good health and CMV-seronegative. Sequencing input: PBMCs. The CDR3 region has the DNA TGTGCCAGCAGTGAACGGCAGGGATTCACCGGGGAGCTGTTTTTT. This gives the protein CASSERQGFTGELFF.